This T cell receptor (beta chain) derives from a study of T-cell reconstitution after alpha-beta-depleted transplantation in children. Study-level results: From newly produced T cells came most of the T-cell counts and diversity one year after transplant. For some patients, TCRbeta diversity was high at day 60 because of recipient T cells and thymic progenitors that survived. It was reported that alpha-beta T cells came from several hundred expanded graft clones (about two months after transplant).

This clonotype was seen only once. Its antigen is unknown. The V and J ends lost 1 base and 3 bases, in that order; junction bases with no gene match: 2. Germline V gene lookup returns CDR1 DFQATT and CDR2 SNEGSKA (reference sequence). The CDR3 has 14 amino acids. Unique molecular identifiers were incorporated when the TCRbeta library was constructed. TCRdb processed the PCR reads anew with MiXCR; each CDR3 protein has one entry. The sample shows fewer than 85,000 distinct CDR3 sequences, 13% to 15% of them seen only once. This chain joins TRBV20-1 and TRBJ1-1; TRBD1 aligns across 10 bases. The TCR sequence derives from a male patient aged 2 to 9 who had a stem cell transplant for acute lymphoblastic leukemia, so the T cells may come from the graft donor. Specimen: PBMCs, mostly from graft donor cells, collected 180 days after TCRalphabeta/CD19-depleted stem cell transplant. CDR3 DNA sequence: TGCAGTGCTAGAGGGGACAGGGGATACACTGAAGCTTTCTTT. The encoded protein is CSARGDRGYTEAFF.